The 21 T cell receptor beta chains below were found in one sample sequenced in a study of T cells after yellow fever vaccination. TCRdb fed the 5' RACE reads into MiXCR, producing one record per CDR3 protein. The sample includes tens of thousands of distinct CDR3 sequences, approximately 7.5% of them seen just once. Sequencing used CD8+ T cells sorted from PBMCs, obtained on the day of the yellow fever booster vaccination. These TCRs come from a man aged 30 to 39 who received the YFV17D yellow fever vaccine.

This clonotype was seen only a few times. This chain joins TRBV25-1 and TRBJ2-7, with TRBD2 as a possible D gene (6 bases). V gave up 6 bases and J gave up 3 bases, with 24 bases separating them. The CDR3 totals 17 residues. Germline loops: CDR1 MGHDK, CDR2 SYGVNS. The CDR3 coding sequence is TGTGCCAGCAGGGGGAAGAATAGGGAGGTGAGAGGCTACGAGCAGTACTTC. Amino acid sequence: CASRGKNREVRGYEQYF.

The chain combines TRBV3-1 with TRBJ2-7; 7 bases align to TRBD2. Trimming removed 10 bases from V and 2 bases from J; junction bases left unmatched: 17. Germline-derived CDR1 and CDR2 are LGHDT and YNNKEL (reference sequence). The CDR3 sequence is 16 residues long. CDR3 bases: TGTGCCACCTGCCGTAGGGGAACTAGCGTACCCTACGAGCAGTACTTC. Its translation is CATCRRGTSVPYEQYF.

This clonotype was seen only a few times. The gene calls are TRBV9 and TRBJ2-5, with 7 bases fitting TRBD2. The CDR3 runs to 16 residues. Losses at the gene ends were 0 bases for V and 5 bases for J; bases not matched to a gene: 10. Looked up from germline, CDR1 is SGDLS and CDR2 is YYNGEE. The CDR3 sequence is CASSVELARPKETQYF. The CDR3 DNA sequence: TGTGCCAGCAGCGTAGAACTAGCGAGACCTAAGGAGACCCAGTACTTC. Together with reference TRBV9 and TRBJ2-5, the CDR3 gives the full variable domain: DSGVTQTPKHLITATGQRVTLRCSPRSGDLSVYWYQQSLDQGLQFLIQYYNGEERAKGNILERFSAQQFPDLHSELNLSSLELGDSALYFCASSVELARPKETQYFGPGTRLLVL.

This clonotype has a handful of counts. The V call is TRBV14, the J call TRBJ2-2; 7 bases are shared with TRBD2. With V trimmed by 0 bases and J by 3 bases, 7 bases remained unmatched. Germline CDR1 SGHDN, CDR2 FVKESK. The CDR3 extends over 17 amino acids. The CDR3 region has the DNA TGTGCCAGCAGCCAAGAAGTGGCGGGAGTGTACACCGGGGAGCTGTTTTTT. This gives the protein CASSQEVAGVYTGELFF.

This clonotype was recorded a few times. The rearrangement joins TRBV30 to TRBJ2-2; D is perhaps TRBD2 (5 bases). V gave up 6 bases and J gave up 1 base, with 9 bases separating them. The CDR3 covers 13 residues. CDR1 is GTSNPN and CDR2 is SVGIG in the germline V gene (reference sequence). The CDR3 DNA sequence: TGTGCCTGCGGGATCTTGAACACCGGGGAGCTGTTTTTT. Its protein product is CACGILNTGELFF.

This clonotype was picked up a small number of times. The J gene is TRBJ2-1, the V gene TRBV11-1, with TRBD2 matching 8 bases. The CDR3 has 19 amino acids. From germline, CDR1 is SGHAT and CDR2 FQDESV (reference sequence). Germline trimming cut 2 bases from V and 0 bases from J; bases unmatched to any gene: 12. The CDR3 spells CASSLPAGGPASSYNEQFF. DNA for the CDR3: TGTGCCAGCAGCTTACCGGCGGGAGGCCCTGCCAGCTCCTACAATGAGCAGTTCTTC. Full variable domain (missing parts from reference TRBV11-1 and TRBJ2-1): EAEVAQSPRYKITEKSQAVAFWCDPISGHATLYWYRQILGQGPELLVQFQDESVVDDSQLPKDRFSAERLKGVDSTLKIQPAELGDSAMYLCASSLPAGGPASSYNEQFFGPGTRLTVL.

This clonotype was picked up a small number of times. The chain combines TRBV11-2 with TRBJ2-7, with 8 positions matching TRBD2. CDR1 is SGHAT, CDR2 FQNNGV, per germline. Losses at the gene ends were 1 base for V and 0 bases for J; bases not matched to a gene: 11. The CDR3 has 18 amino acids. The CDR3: CASSLGGRLAGNSYEQYF. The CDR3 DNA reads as TGTGCCAGCAGCTTAGGGGGCCGGCTAGCGGGCAACTCCTACGAGCAGTACTTC.

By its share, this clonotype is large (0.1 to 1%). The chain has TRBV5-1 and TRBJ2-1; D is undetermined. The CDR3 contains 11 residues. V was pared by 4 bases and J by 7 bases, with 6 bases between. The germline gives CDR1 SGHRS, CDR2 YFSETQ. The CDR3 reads CASSGRNEQFF. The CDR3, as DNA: TGCGCCAGCAGCGGGCGAAATGAGCAGTTCTTC.

For the CDR3, the DNA is TGTGCCAGCAGTACCTACAGGAGAAGCGGGCTTTACAATGAGCAGTTCTTC. This codes for CASSTYRRSGLYNEQFF. V and J are TRBV27 and TRBJ2-1, with a weak D call TRBD2 (6 bases). CDR1 is MNHEY, CDR2 SMNVEV, per germline (reference sequence). The CDR3 totals 17 residues. Trimming left V 5 bases short and J 4 bases short, with 21 bases between.

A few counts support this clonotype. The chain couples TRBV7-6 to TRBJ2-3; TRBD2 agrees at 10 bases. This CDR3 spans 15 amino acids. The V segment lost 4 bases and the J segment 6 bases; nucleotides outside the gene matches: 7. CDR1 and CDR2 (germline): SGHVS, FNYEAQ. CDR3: CASSSLQAGGDTQYF. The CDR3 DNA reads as TGTGCCAGCAGCTCCCTACAAGCGGGGGGGGATACGCAGTATTTT.

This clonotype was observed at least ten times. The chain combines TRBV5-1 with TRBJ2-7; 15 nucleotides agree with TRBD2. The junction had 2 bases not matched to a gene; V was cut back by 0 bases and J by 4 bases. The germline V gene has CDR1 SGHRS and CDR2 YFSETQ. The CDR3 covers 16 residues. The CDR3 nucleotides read TGCGCCAGCAGCTTGGCCGGGACTAGCGGGGGGTACGAGCAGTACTTC. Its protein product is CASSLAGTSGGYEQYF. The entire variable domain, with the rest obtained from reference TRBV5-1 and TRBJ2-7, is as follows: KAGVTQTPRYLIKTRGQQVTLSCSPISGHRSVSWYQQTPGQGLQFLFEYFSETQRNKGNFPGRFSGRQFSNSRSEMNVSTLELGDSALYLCASSLAGTSGGYEQYFGPGTRLTVT.

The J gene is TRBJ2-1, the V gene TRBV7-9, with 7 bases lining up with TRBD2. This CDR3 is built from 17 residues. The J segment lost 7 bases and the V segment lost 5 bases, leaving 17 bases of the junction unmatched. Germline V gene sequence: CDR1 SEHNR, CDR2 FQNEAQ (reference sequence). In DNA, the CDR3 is TGTGCCAGCAGCCCGGGGTCGGGGGGACCTATTCCGAATGAGCAGTTCTTC. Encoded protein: CASSPGSGGPIPNEQFF.

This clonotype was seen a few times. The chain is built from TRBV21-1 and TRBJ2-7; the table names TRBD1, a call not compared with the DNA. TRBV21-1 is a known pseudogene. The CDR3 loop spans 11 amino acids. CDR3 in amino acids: CASSKKRGRYF. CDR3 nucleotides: TGTGCCAGCAGCAAAAAAAGGGGGCGGTACTTC.

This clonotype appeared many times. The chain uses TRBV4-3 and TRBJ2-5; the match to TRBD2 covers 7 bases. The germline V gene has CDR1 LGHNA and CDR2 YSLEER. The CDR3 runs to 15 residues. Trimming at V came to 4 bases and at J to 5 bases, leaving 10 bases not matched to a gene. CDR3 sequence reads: CASSPDSGGRETQYF. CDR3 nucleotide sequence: TGCGCCAGCAGCCCCGACTCGGGGGGTAGGGAGACCCAGTACTTC.

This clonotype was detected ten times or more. CDR3 region: CSVEGSGSSSYEQYF. The CDR3 bases are TGCAGCGTTGAGGGAAGCGGGTCGAGCTCCTACGAGCAGTACTTC. The rearrangement joins TRBV29-1 to TRBJ2-7; TRBD2 might be the D (6 bases). V lost 3 bases to trimming and J lost 0 bases, with 15 bases between them. The germline V gene encodes CDR1 SQVTM and CDR2 ANQGSEA. There are 15 residues in the CDR3.

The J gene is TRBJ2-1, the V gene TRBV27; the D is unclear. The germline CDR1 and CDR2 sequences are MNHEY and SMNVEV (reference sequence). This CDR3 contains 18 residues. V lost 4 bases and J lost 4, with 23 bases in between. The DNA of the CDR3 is TGTGCCAGCAGTTCGTCTGGTGGGGTGGGCCCACTTTACAATGAGCAGTTCTTC. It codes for CASSSSGGVGPLYNEQFF.

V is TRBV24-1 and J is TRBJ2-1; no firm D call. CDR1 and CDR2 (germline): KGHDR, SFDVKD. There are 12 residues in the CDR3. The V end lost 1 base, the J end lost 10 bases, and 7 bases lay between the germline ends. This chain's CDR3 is CATSDFQREQFF. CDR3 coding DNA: TGTGCCACCAGTGATTTTCAAAGGGAGCAGTTCTTC.

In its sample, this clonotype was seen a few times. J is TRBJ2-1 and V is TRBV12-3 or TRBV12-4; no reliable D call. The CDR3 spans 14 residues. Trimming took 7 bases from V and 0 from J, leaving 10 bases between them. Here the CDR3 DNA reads TGTGCCAGCACTCAACTGAGCTCCTACAATGAGCAGTTCTTC. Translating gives CASTQLSSYNEQFF.

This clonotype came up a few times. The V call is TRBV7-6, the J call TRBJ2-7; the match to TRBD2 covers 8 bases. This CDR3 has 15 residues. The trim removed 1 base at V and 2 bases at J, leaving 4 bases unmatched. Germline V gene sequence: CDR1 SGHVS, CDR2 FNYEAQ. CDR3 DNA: TGTGCCAGCAGCTTAGGCGGGGGGTTTACCTACGAGCAGTACTTC. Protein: CASSLGGGFTYEQYF.

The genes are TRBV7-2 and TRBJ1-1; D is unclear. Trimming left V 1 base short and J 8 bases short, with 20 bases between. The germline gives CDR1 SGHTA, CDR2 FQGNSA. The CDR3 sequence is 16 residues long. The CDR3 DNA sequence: TGTGCCAGCAGCTTAGTCGTAGTCGATGGGTGGGTAGAAGCTTTCTTT. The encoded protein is CASSLVVVDGWVEAFF.

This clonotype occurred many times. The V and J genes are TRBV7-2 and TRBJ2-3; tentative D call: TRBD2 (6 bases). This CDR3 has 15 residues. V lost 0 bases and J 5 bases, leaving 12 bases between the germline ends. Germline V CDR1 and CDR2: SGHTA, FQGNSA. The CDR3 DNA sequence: TGTGCCAGCAGCTTAGCCTCGGAGGGGCTAGATACGCAGTATTTT. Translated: CASSLASEGLDTQYF.